This passage covers 32 T cell receptor beta chains from one sample sequenced in a study of T cells in Graves' hyperthyroidism and ophthalmopathy. TCR beta CDR3 sequences were amplified from RNA transcripts. First-round RT-PCR with HTBI primers amplified the TCR CDR3 region. TCRdb independently ran MiXCR on the multiplex PCR reads; one entry per CDR3 protein. Of a few hundred thousand distinct CDR3 sequences in the sample, 13% to 15% were seen once. Specimen: blood. These TCRs come from a woman aged 35 to 49 with Graves' hyperthyroidism that later progressed to Graves' ophthalmopathy.

The sample holds many counts of this clonotype. This chain connects TRBV15 to TRBJ2-1; no clear D gene. Germline loops: CDR1 LNHNV, CDR2 YYDKDF (reference sequence). Trimming shortened V by 0 bases and J by 10 bases, and 13 bases separated the two germline ends. CDR3 length: 14 residues. The CDR3 spells CATSRDLNAREQFF. As DNA, the CDR3 is TGTGCCACCAGCAGAGATCTAAACGCACGGGAGCAGTTCTTC. Based on the CDR3 plus reference TRBV15 and TRBJ2-1, the full variable domain is DAMVIQNPRYQVTQFGKPVTLSCSQTLNHNVMYWYQQKSSQAPKLLFHYYDKDFNNEADTPDNFQSRRPNTSFCFLDIRSPGLGDTAMYLCATSRDLNAREQFFGPGTRLTVL.

This clonotype has just a few counts. The DNA of the CDR3 is TGTGCCAGCAGCTCAGCGGCGGCCTACAATGAGCAGTTCTTC. Translated, it gives CASSSAAAYNEQFF. The chain is built from TRBV7-8 and TRBJ2-1; weak D call: TRBD2 (5 bases). Germline CDR1 SGHVS, CDR2 FQNEAQ. Trimming removed 4 bases at V and 2 bases at J, with 9 bases between. The length of the CDR3 is 14 residues.

This clonotype was recorded a few times. The J gene is TRBJ1-5, the V gene TRBV20-1; D may be TRBD1 (6 bases). With 6 bases removed from V and 4 bases from J, the gap between germline ends came to 13 bases. The CDR3 has 13 amino acids. Looked up from germline, CDR1 is DFQATT and CDR2 is SNEGSKA (reference sequence). In DNA form, the CDR3 reads TGCAGTGCCTCGGACAGATTAAATCAGCCCCAGCATTTT. Protein sequence: CSASDRLNQPQHF.

This clonotype was detected many times. This chain joins TRBV7-9 and TRBJ2-7; tentatively, D is TRBD2 (6 bases). The CDR3 totals 20 residues. The germline V gene encodes CDR1 SEHNR and CDR2 FQNEAQ (reference sequence). V was clipped by 1 base and J by 0 bases, with 25 bases between them. The CDR3 region has the DNA TGTGCCAGCAGCTTAGTGGGGGGAGCCTTTCCTTACCACTTCTCCTACGAGCAGTACTTC. It codes for CASSLVGGAFPYHFSYEQYF.

The V and J genes are TRBV5-1 and TRBJ2-1, with TRBD2 as a possible D gene (6 bases). The CDR3 totals 15 residues. V was cut by 1 base and J by 0 bases, with 8 bases left in between. Per the germline V gene, CDR1 is SGHRS and CDR2 is YFSETQ. CDR3 nucleotides: TGCGCCAGCAGCTTGCAAGCGGGCTCCTACAATGAGCAGTTCTTC. This gives the protein CASSLQAGSYNEQFF.

The table lists this clonotype with a few counts. This chain links TRBV29-1 with TRBJ1-5; perhaps TRBD1 as D (5 bases). The CDR3 contains 13 residues. Germline CDR1 is SQVTM and CDR2 is ANQGSEA. Trimming took 5 bases from V and 4 from J, leaving 12 bases between them. The CDR3 DNA sequence: TGCAGCGTTATGTGGGGGACTAATCAGCCCCAGCATTTT. Amino acids: CSVMWGTNQPQHF.

About this clonotype: Possible read error: a much larger clone is one base away. The J gene is TRBJ2-1, the V gene TRBV18; D is uncertain. Germline CDR1 reads KGHSH; CDR2 reads LQKENI. This CDR3 region has 14 residues. Written as DNA, the CDR3 is TGTGCCAACTCACAGCGAGCGATCTACAATGAGCAGTTCTTC. Residues: CANSQRAIYNEQFF.

This clonotype was seen more than once but under ten times. The chain employs TRBV20-1 and TRBJ1-2; D remains ambiguous. Trimming took 1 base from V and 3 from J, leaving 9 bases between them. The CDR3 spans 13 residues. Germline V gene sequence: CDR1 DFQATT, CDR2 SNEGSKA (reference sequence). The CDR3 is CSARGTVHYGYTF. CDR3 in DNA: TGCAGTGCTAGAGGGACCGTCCACTATGGCTACACCTTC.

This clonotype was picked up many times. The rearrangement joins TRBV10-3 to TRBJ2-1; 9 bases are a match to TRBD2. V lost 2 bases and J lost 7; bases outside the gene matches: 3. The germline gives CDR1 ENHRY, CDR2 SYGVKD. The CDR3 loop spans 14 amino acids. The CDR3 here is CAISEVAGVNEQFF. For the CDR3, the DNA is TGTGCCATCAGTGAGGTAGCGGGAGTTAATGAGCAGTTCTTC.

At least ten counts were recorded for this clonotype. The chain has TRBV30 and TRBJ1-4; D possibly corresponds to TRBD1 (6 bases). The CDR3 loop spans 17 amino acids. V dropped 3 bases and J dropped 0 bases, with 17 bases sitting between them. CDR1 is GTSNPN and CDR2 is SVGIG in the germline V gene (reference sequence). The CDR3 coding sequence is TGTGCCTGGAGGGAAGGGGGGCAAATTTCAACTAATGAAAAACTGTTTTTT. Its translation: CAWREGGQISTNEKLFF.

This clonotype was counted many times. The chain links TRBV6-5 to TRBJ1-2; 8 nucleotides line up with TRBD1. J lost 6 bases, V lost 2 bases, and 5 bases had no gene match. The CDR3 is made up of 14 amino acids. The V gene's germline CDR1 is MNHEY and CDR2 SVGAGI. This chain's CDR3 is CASSYADRGNGYTF. In nucleotides, the CDR3 is TGTGCCAGCAGTTACGCCGACAGGGGCAATGGCTACACCTTC.

This clonotype was recorded at least ten times. The rearrangement links TRBV20-1 to TRBJ2-7; 8 nucleotides line up with TRBD2. The V and J ends lost 1 base and 3 bases, in that order; junction bases with no gene match: 5. Germline lookup yields CDR1 DFQATT and CDR2 SNEGSKA (reference sequence). The CDR3 is 14 residues long. Here the CDR3 DNA reads TGCAGTGCTAGAGGGGAGCGGGAGAGCTACGAGCAGTACTTC. As protein: CSARGERESYEQYF.

In its sample, this clonotype was seen a few times. The J gene is TRBJ1-1, the V gene TRBV4-1; D gene unclear. The CDR3 has 15 residues. Trimming left V 4 bases short and J 0 bases short, with 12 bases between. CDR1 is MGHRA, CDR2 YSYEKL, per germline. CDR3 loop: CASSLGWLLNTEAFF. Here the CDR3 DNA reads TGCGCCAGCAGCCTTGGGTGGCTCTTGAACACTGAAGCTTTCTTT.

The chain is built from TRBV2 and TRBJ2-2, with 9 bases identical to TRBD2. Trimming at V came to 3 bases and at J to 4 bases, leaving 12 bases not matched to a gene. The V gene's germline CDR1 is SNHLY and CDR2 FYNNEI. The length of the CDR3 is 18 residues. The CDR3 sequence: CASSERLAAASGTGELFF. The CDR3 DNA reads TGTGCCAGCAGTGAGCGACTAGCGGCCGCTTCGGGCACCGGGGAGCTGTTTTTT.

This clonotype was observed at least ten times. The rearrangement links TRBV4-1 to TRBJ2-3; 11 bases line up with TRBD2. Germline V gene lookup returns CDR1 MGHRA and CDR2 YSYEKL. J was trimmed by 3 bases and V by 0 bases; bases with no gene match: 11. This CDR3 is 19 amino acids long. The CDR3: CASSQEAGLAALGTDTQYF. The CDR3 coding sequence is TGCGCCAGCAGCCAAGAGGCGGGACTAGCGGCTTTGGGGACAGATACGCAGTATTTT.

This clonotype appeared a few times. The J gene is TRBJ1-6, the V gene TRBV6-2 or TRBV6-3, with D possibly being TRBD1 (5 bases). Trimming cost V 8 bases and J 7 bases, with 18 bases left between them. Germline-derived CDR1 and CDR2 are MNHEY and SVGEGT. CDR3 size: 15 residues. The CDR3 loop reads CASAPGGSLNSPLHF. Written as DNA, the CDR3 is TGTGCCAGCGCTCCCGGGGGAAGTCTGAATTCACCCCTCCACTTT.

This clonotype was picked up many times. This chain uses TRBV5-1 with TRBJ2-7, with 9 positions matching TRBD2. The ends lost 4 bases at V and 0 bases at J; junction bases unmatched: 2. CDR3 length: 14 amino acids. Germline assignment: CDR1 SGHRS and CDR2 YFSETQ. The CDR3 loop reads CASSVSGSSYEQYF. As DNA, the CDR3 is TGCGCCAGCAGCGTTAGCGGGAGCTCCTACGAGCAGTACTTC.

This clonotype was observed a few times. A read error may be the cause here, since a much bigger clone is one base away. The chain employs TRBV2 and TRBJ2-4; D is unresolved. This CDR3 region has 15 residues. The V gene's germline CDR1 is SNHLY and CDR2 FYNNEI. The CDR3 nucleotides read TGTGCCGGCAGTGAAGAGGCTGTGGTCGCGAACATTCAGTACTTC. Protein product: CAGSEEAVVANIQYF. Drawing the rest from reference TRBV2 and TRBJ2-4, the complete variable domain is EPEVTQTPSHQVTQMGQEVILRCVPISNHLYFYWYRQILGQKVEFLVSFYNNEISEKSEIFDDQFSVERPDGSNFTLKIRSTKLEDSAMYFCAGSEEAVVANIQYFGAGTRLSVL.

This chain joins TRBV3-1 and TRBJ2-6, with a weak D call TRBD1 (6 bases). V dropped 6 bases and J dropped 1 base, with 13 bases sitting between them. CDR1 is LGHDT, CDR2 YNNKEL, per germline (reference sequence). The CDR3 is 16 amino acids. The chain's CDR3 is CASSWGLPSGANVLTF. The CDR3 DNA reads TGTGCCAGCAGTTGGGGGCTCCCTTCTGGGGCCAACGTCCTGACTTTC.

The sample holds many counts of this clonotype. V usage is TRBV7-6 and J usage is TRBJ2-7; the match to TRBD2 covers 9 bases. CDR1 is SGHVS and CDR2 is FNYEAQ in the germline V gene. The CDR3 sequence is 12 residues long. Unmatched junction bases numbered 1, after V lost 5 bases and J lost 5 bases. The CDR3 DNA reads as TGTGCCAGCAGCCGGACTAGCGACGAGCAGTACTTC. Translation gives CASSRTSDEQYF.

V is TRBV20-1 and J is TRBJ2-7; no reliable D call. Germline V gene sequence: CDR1 DFQATT, CDR2 SNEGSKA (reference sequence). V lost 3 bases, J lost 0 bases, and 12 bases lay in between. The CDR3 is 14 amino acids. Here the CDR3 DNA reads TGCAGTGCTAGGGCCCCATGGGGCTCCTACGAGCAGTACTTC. Translating gives CSARAPWGSYEQYF.

This clonotype was counted at least ten times. A junction boundary mismatches the germline segment, possibly from a read error. J is TRBJ2-7 and V is TRBV18, with D possibly matching TRBD1 (6 bases). The V gene's germline CDR1 is KGHSH and CDR2 LQKENI. The CDR3 is 14 residues long. The CDR3 nucleotides are TGTGCCAGCTCAGCACCAGGGGAGATCTACGAGCAGTACTTC. Translated: CASSAPGEIYEQYF.

The chain is built from TRBV7-2 and TRBJ2-1; no clear D gene. Between the trimmed V and J ends, which lost 5 bases and 6 bases, there was a span of 17 bases. Germline CDR1 and CDR2: SGHTA and FQGNSA. This CDR3 spans 15 amino acids. In DNA form, the CDR3 reads TGTGCCAGCAGCCCGTACAGATCTAACGGCAATGAGCAGTTCTTC. Encoded protein: CASSPYRSNGNEQFF.

Many counts were recorded for this clonotype. The V gene is TRBV28, the J gene TRBJ2-2; D might be TRBD2 (5 bases). CDR1 MDHEN and CDR2 SYDVKM come from the germline V gene. Trimming removed 7 bases at V and 5 bases at J, with 14 bases between. The CDR3 length is 14 residues. CDR3 in DNA: TGTGCCAGCATCCTAGCCTTAAGTACCGGGGAGCTGTTTTTT. The encoded protein is CASILALSTGELFF.

This clonotype was recorded many times. The chain carries TRBV30 and TRBJ1-1; TRBD1 is a possible D gene (5 bases). The CDR3 runs 13 residues. Germline V lookup: CDR1 GTSNPN, CDR2 SVGIG (reference sequence). CDR3 bases: TGTGCAGTTCGGGGGGTAGGTGACACTGAAGCTTTCTTT. Amino acids: CAVRGVGDTEAFF.

This clonotype was detected ten times or more. The J gene is TRBJ2-7, the V gene TRBV20-1; the D gene is possibly TRBD2 (6 bases). The CDR3 loop spans 16 amino acids. Trimming took 3 bases from V and 5 from J, leaving 23 bases between them. The germline CDR1 and CDR2 sequences are DFQATT and SNEGSKA (reference sequence). Written as DNA, the CDR3 is TGCAGTGCTAGCCCCCTTCTAGCGTCGGGCCTCCACGAGCAGTACTTC. Encoded protein: CSASPLLASGLHEQYF.

At least ten counts were recorded for this clonotype. The V call is TRBV12-3 or TRBV12-4, the J call TRBJ2-7; tentatively, D is TRBD2 (6 bases). The CDR3 sequence is 14 residues long. Trimming took 2 bases from V and 4 from J, leaving 12 bases between them. As DNA, the CDR3 is TGTGCCAGCAGTTTATCCGGGAGTAGGTACGAGCAGTACTTC. This sequence encodes CASSLSGSRYEQYF.

This clonotype came up many times. V and J are TRBV5-1 and TRBJ1-1; TRBD1 is a possible D gene (5 bases). Trimming removed 0 bases at V and 5 bases at J, with 11 bases between. This CDR3 contains 14 residues. Germline-derived CDR1 and CDR2 are SGHRS and YFSETQ. The CDR3 region is CASSLGNRRTEAFF. The CDR3 coding sequence is TGCGCCAGCAGCTTGGGGAACAGGCGTACTGAAGCTTTCTTT.

This clonotype was counted ten times or more. The V gene is TRBV29-1, the J gene TRBJ1-1; D gene ambiguous. From germline, CDR1 is SQVTM and CDR2 ANQGSEA. CDR3 length: 11 amino acids. V was pared by 8 bases and J by 5 bases, with 12 bases between. CDR3 nucleotide sequence: TGCAGCCACGCCTCCTTGACTGAAGCTTTCTTT. This sequence encodes CSHASLTEAFF.

This chain links TRBV14 with TRBJ1-1; possible D gene TRBD1, 6 bases. Germline V gene sequence: CDR1 SGHDN, CDR2 FVKESK. The germline V and J ends were trimmed by 4 bases and 2 bases, with 17 bases remaining between them. This CDR3 comprises 16 residues. The chain's CDR3 is CASSPTVDRNNTEAFF. CDR3 nucleotides: TGTGCCAGCAGCCCAACAGTTGACAGGAACAACACTGAAGCTTTCTTT.

The table lists this clonotype with many counts. DNA of the CDR3: TGTGCCAGCAGCCAGAAACAGGGAGTATCAGATACGCAGTATTTT. This codes for CASSQKQGVSDTQYF. V and J are TRBV14 and TRBJ2-3; D possibly corresponds to TRBD1 (6 bases). V lost 3 bases and J lost 4, with 14 bases in between. Germline V lookup: CDR1 SGHDN, CDR2 FVKESK. This CDR3 contains 15 residues.

With regard to this clonotype: One junction end does not reproduce the germline sequence, and a read error may be involved. The chain links TRBV10-3 to TRBJ1-5; tentatively, D is TRBD1 (5 bases). The CDR3 spans 17 residues. Germline V gene lookup returns CDR1 ENHRY and CDR2 SYGVKD. The CDR3 region is CAISGTTTGDSTQPQHF. The CDR3 nucleotides read TGTGCCATCAGCGGAACCACCACAGGTGATAGCACTCAGCCCCAGCATTTT.